This is a list of T cell receptor beta chains from one sample in a study of T cell responses to AZD1222 COVID-19 vaccine. Using immunoSEQ multiplex PCR, the repertoire was profiled, and TCRdb retains in-frame clones only, with some absent. Among some 130,000 clones, 90% to 95% were seen once, and the ten largest hold approximately 6.5%. The material was peripheral blood, obtained 28 days after the second AZD1222 dose. Receptor source: an adult who received the AZD1222 COVID-19 vaccine. Each CDR3 is given with its conserved first and last residue. Fields, in order: J gene, D gene, clone size, V gene, CDR3 DNA, CDR3 protein. D genes are given only for firm matches. Expanded clones get a size class; other rows say once, few or many, or leave the size out.

>TRBJ2-1|NA|NA|TRBV5-5
TGTGCCAGCAGCTTGGCCAGTGGGTCGTACAATGAGCAGTTCTTC
CASSLASGSYNEQFF
>TRBJ2-7|NA|NA|TRBV19
TGTGCCAGTAGTATCGACCCCGACAGGCTACTCTACGAGCAGTACTTC
CASSIDPDRLLYEQYF
>TRBJ1-5|NA|once|TRBV5-4
TGTGCCAGCAGGGCTGATAATCAGCCCCAGCATTTT
CASRADNQPQHF
>TRBJ1-2|NA|NA|TRBV7-9
TGTGCCAGCAGCTACCTACGTAGGGGTTTTTTTGGCTACACCTTC
CASSYLRRGFFGYTF
>TRBJ2-1|NA|NA|TRBV5-4
TGTGCCAGCAGCTTGGGGGGGGACTCCTACAATGAGCAGTTCTTC
CASSLGGDSYNEQFF
>TRBJ1-3|TRBD1|NA|TRBV6-5
TGTGCCAGCAGCTCGGACAGGCGGGGAAACACCATATATTTT
CASSSDRRGNTIYF
>TRBJ1-1|NA|NA|TRBV19
TGTGCCAGTAGTAGGGGGGGAGGTGGCACTGAAGCTTTCTTT
CASSRGGGGTEAFF
>TRBJ1-5|NA|NA|TRBV19
TGTGCCAGTAAGAAGGACAAGTCCAATCAGCCCCAGCATTTT
CASKKDKSNQPQHF
>TRBJ1-3|NA|NA|TRBV3-1/TRBV3-2
TGTGCCAGCAGCCAGGGAGCAATCTCTGGAAACACCATATATTTT
CASSQGAISGNTIYF
>TRBJ2-5|NA|once|TRBV9
TGTGCCAGCAGCGTAGGGGGAGCAGAGACCCAGTACTTC
CASSVGGAETQYF
>TRBJ1-3|TRBD1|NA|TRBV28
TGTGCCAGCAGTTCGACAGGGGTCAGCTCTGGAAACACCATATATTTT
CASSSTGVSSGNTIYF
>TRBJ2-7|NA|NA|TRBV15
TGTGCCACCAGCAGAGACACTATATCCTCGGTAGTCGACTACGAGCAGTACTTC
CATSRDTISSVVDYEQYF
>TRBJ2-1|NA|NA|TRBV9
TGTGCCAGCAGCGCCAGCTACAATGAGCAGTTCTTC
CASSASYNEQFF
>TRBJ2-2|NA|NA|TRBV9
TGTGCCAGCAGCGTAGTCCCGATGTATGGTATGAACACCGGGGAGCTGTTTTTT
CASSVVPMYGMNTGELFF
>TRBJ1-2|TRBD1|NA|TRBV4-1
TGCGCCAGCAGCCGAGAGGCGACAGGGGGCTATGGCTACACCTTC
CASSREATGGYGYTF
>TRBJ1-5|NA|NA|TRBV3-1/TRBV3-2
TGTGCCAGCAGCCAGGGGGACGCTAATCAGCCCCAGCATTTT
CASSQGDANQPQHF
>TRBJ1-2|NA|NA|TRBV19
TGTGCCAGTAGTAACACAAACTATGGCTACACCTTC
CASSNTNYGYTF
>TRBJ2-3|NA|NA|TRBV5-8
TGTGCCAGCAGCGCCCAGGGACCAGATACGCAGTATTTT
CASSAQGPDTQYF
>TRBJ1-6|NA|NA|TRBV6-5
TGTGCCAGCAGTTACGGTCAGGACAATTCACCCCTCCACTTT
CASSYGQDNSPLHF
>TRBJ1-6|NA|NA|TRBV30
TGTGCCTGGAGTGTCTCGGGGTCTTGGGATTCACCCCTCCACTTT
CAWSVSGSWDSPLHF
>TRBJ1-4|NA|NA|TRBV6-4
TGTGCCAGGAAAAGGACAGTAAAATCAACTAATGAAAAACTGTTTTTT
CARKRTVKSTNEKLFF
>TRBJ1-2|NA|once|TRBV24-1
TGTGCCACCAGTGACTCGGACGCGCCTGGGGATGGCTACACCTTC
CATSDSDAPGDGYTF
>TRBJ2-1|NA|NA|TRBV27
TGTGCCAGCAGGTGGTGGGGGGGGGCCGAGAATGAGCAGTTCTTC
CASRWWGGAENEQFF
>TRBJ2-7|NA|once|TRBV5-6
TGTGCCAGCAGGGTCCTCCTTTCAGGGCCCAACGAGCAGTACTTC
CASRVLLSGPNEQYF
>TRBJ1-2|NA|NA|TRBV9
TGTGCCAGCAGCCTCAGACAGGCTCCTAACTATGGCTACACCTTC
CASSLRQAPNYGYTF
>TRBJ1-1|NA|NA|TRBV5-4
TGTGCCAGCAGCTTGGTACAGGGTTCATACACTGAAGCTTTCTTT
CASSLVQGSYTEAFF
>TRBJ2-1|TRBD1|NA|TRBV7-3
TGTGCCAGCAGCTTGGGGTTGACAGGGAATGAGCAGTTCTTC
CASSLGLTGNEQFF
>TRBJ1-4|NA|once|TRBV28
TGTGCCAGCATGATCGGGCAGGGGTTCGATTCTAATGAAAAACTGTTTTTT
CASMIGQGFDSNEKLFF
>TRBJ1-6|NA|NA|TRBV14
TGTGCCAGCAGCCTGACGGGGGGCGCGGGGAATTCACCCCTCCACTTT
CASSLTGGAGNSPLHF
>TRBJ1-4|NA|NA|TRBV4-2
TGTGCCAGCAGCCTACGGGGGCAGACTAATGAAAAACTGTTTTTT
CASSLRGQTNEKLFF
>TRBJ1-2|TRBD1|NA|TRBV13
TGTGCCAGCAGCTCCAAACGGGACAGGGGGAACTATGGCTACACCTTC
CASSSKRDRGNYGYTF
>TRBJ2-2|NA|NA|TRBV5-1
TGCGCCAGCAGCTTTCAGGGACCTTTGACCGGGGAGCTGTTTTTT
CASSFQGPLTGELFF
>TRBJ2-2|NA|NA|TRBV7-9
TGTGCCAGCAGATCTGAGGGGACCGGGGAGCTGTTTTTT
CASRSEGTGELFF
>TRBJ2-3|NA|NA|TRBV19
TGTGCCAGTAGTATCGTACTTAACACAGATACGCAGTATTTT
CASSIVLNTDTQYF
>TRBJ2-1|TRBD2|NA|TRBV11-2
TGTGCCAGCAGCACGCAGACCCGTTTAGGCGGGAGCTCCTACAATGAGCAGTTCTTC
CASSTQTRLGGSSYNEQFF
>TRBJ1-1|TRBD1|NA|TRBV18
TGTGCCAGCTCACCCGACAGGGGGCCAGCTTTCTTT
CASSPDRGPAFF
>TRBJ2-5|NA|NA|TRBV3-1/TRBV3-2
TGTGCCAGCAGCCAAATAGAGGGGGGCCCGCACGGGGAGACCCAGTACTTC
CASSQIEGGPHGETQYF
>TRBJ1-1|TRBD1|NA|TRBV7-9
TGTGCCAGCAGCTCCAGGGGGCTTATCACTGAAGCTTTCTTT
CASSSRGLITEAFF
>TRBJ2-5|TRBD1|NA|TRBV7-9
TGTGCCAGCAGCCGACAGGGGCTAAGGACCCAGTACTTC
CASSRQGLRTQYF
>TRBJ1-5|TRBD1|NA|TRBV5-3
TGTGCCAGGAACGAACAGGGGTCGGGTCAGCCCCAGCATTTT
CARNEQGSGQPQHF
>TRBJ2-5|NA|NA|TRBV7-2
TGTGCCAGCAGCCCTCCAAGACGGGAGAAACAAGAGACCCAGTACTTC
CASSPPRREKQETQYF
>TRBJ2-3|TRBD2|NA|TRBV5-8
TGTGCCAGCAGCTTGGCCAGCGGGGGCACAGATACGCAGTATTTT
CASSLASGGTDTQYF
>TRBJ2-2|TRBD1|NA|TRBV11-3
TGTGCCAGCAGCTCCAAACAGGGGAACGGGGAGCTGTTTTTT
CASSSKQGNGELFF
>TRBJ2-2|TRBD1|NA|TRBV19
TGTGCCAGTAGTATAGGACAGGGGACCGGGGAGCTGTTTTTT
CASSIGQGTGELFF
>TRBJ2-7|TRBD2|NA|TRBV18
TGTGCCAGCTCACCTCTGGACGGACGGGGGGGAGTCGAGCAGTACTTC
CASSPLDGRGGVEQYF
>TRBJ2-1|TRBD2|NA|TRBV19
TGTGCCAGTAGTATAACAGGACTAGCGGGGGAATTTTCCTACAATGAGCAGTTCTTC
CASSITGLAGEFSYNEQFF
>TRBJ2-3|TRBD2|NA|TRBV6-5
TGTGCCAGCCGACCTCGGACTAGCTCGGTAAATACGCAGTATTTT
CASRPRTSSVNTQYF
>TRBJ2-7|TRBD1|NA|TRBV29-1
TGCAGCGTTCGCCGGGACAGTACCTACGAGCAGTACTTC
CSVRRDSTYEQYF
>TRBJ1-2|NA|NA|TRBV6-5
TGTGCCAGCAGTTACTCGGACAGATATGGCTACACCTTC
CASSYSDRYGYTF
>TRBJ1-1|NA|NA|TRBV20-1
TGCAGTGCTAGTCCTCCTCTCCATCCGGGCACTGAAGCTTTCTTT
CSASPPLHPGTEAFF
>TRBJ2-1|NA|NA|TRBV4-2
TGTGCCAGCAGCCAAGATCCCCCAGCAGGGAGAATTAATGAGCAGTTCTTC
CASSQDPPAGRINEQFF
>TRBJ2-2|NA|NA|TRBV27
TGTGCCAGCAGTCTTGGCAGGAGATACACCGGGGAGCTGTTTTTT
CASSLGRRYTGELFF
>TRBJ1-6|NA|NA|TRBV12-3/TRBV12-4
TGTGCCAGCAGCCCTTTATCTTCTTCACCCCTCCACTTT
CASSPLSSSPLHF
>TRBJ1-1|NA|NA|TRBV7-2
TGTGCCAGCAGCCCCTACCTGAGCCCTGAAGCTTTCTTT
CASSPYLSPEAFF